A selection of T cell receptor beta chains follows, all from one sample in a study of OX40 agonist ivuxolimab in advanced cancers. The repertoire was sequenced with immunoSEQ multiplex PCR; TCRdb's copy has only in-frame clones and lacks some. The repertoire holds about 120,000 clones, with 75% to 90% as singletons. This material consisted of CD4+ or CD8+ T cells sorted from blood, taken in a trial of the OX40 agonist ivuxolimab. These receptors were collected from an adult with an advanced solid tumor such as melanoma, head and neck, liver or kidney cancer. The CDR3 runs from the conserved cysteine through the conserved F or W. The D gene is left open where the match is weak. Rows may omit the clone size; those that give it use once, few, many or a size class.

clone size	D gene	V gene	J gene	CDR3 DNA	CDR3 protein
-	-	TRBV6-6	TRBJ1-5	TGTGCCAGCAGGATCAGGACAGATAGCAATCAGCCCCAGCATTTT	CASRIRTDSNQPQHF
-	TRBD1	TRBV2	TRBJ2-5	TGTGCCAGCAGTGGGACAGGGACCTTAGAGACCCAGTACTTC	CASSGTGTLETQYF
once	TRBD1	TRBV25-1	TRBJ2-7	TGTGCCAGCAGTGAGGGACAGGGGGCTTACGAGCAGTACTTC	CASSEGQGAYEQYF
-	-	TRBV10-1	TRBJ2-1	TGCGCCAGCGCCCCTTCGCGGGGCTCCTACAATGAGCAGTTCTTC	CASAPSRGSYNEQFF
-	-	TRBV28	TRBJ1-1	TGTGCCAGCACCGAAGGGGAAAGTGGGAACACTGAAGCTTTCTTT	CASTEGESGNTEAFF
-	-	TRBV28	TRBJ2-7	TGTGCCAGCAGTTTACACAGTGCCTACGAGCAGTACTTC	CASSLHSAYEQYF
-	-	TRBV18	TRBJ1-2	TGTGCCAGCTCACCACTGGGAAGCCAATCATATGGCTACACCTTC	CASSPLGSQSYGYTF
-	-	TRBV13	TRBJ2-3	TGTGCCAGCAGCCAGGGGCGGGTGGCAGATACGCAGTATTTT	CASSQGRVADTQYF
-	TRBD1	TRBV2	TRBJ1-2	TGTGCCACCGAACCGGGACAGGGGCGAGGCTACACCTTC	CATEPGQGRGYTF
few	-	TRBV14	TRBJ1-6	TGTGCCAGCAGCCAGGGCTATAATTCACCCCTCCACTTT	CASSQGYNSPLHF